The 13 T cell receptor beta chains presented below share a single source sample, sequenced in a study of CD8 T cells in Susac syndrome. An amount of RNA that ranged from roughly 0.45 to 1 ug was reverse transcribed with random hexamers. TCRdb called the immunoSEQ multiplex PCR reads again in MiXCR, with one record for every CDR3 protein. This sample yields about 300,000 distinct CDR3 sequences, of which approximately 91% are seen a single time; under 0.2% belongs to the top ten. Material: CD8+ T cells from PBMCs. The receptors derive from a human donor with multiple sclerosis.

The chain recombines TRBV28 with TRBJ1-1; D possibly corresponds to TRBD1 (5 bases). Germline V gene data show CDR1 as MDHEN and CDR2 as SYDVKM. The germline V and J ends were trimmed by 4 bases and 2 bases, with 8 bases remaining between them. The CDR3 is 13 amino acids. DNA for the CDR3: TGTGCCAGCAGTTCCGGGGACAACACTGAAGCTTTCTTT. It translates to CASSSGDNTEAFF.

The chain joins TRBV6-1 to TRBJ2-7, with no clear D. Trimming shortened V by 6 bases and J by 6 bases, and 12 bases separated the two germline ends. CDR1 and CDR2 from the germline V gene are MNHNS and SASEGT. This CDR3 contains 12 residues. The CDR3 is CASRSFGSEQYF. The CDR3 nucleotides read TGTGCCAGCAGGTCTTTCGGATCCGAGCAGTACTTC.

This clonotype was found once. This chain links TRBV28 with TRBJ2-7; TRBD2 agrees at 10 bases. Germline values: CDR1 MDHEN, CDR2 SYDVKM. V lost 7 bases to trimming and J lost 2 bases; unmatched junction nucleotides: 5. This CDR3 has 14 residues. Here the CDR3 reads CASTQAGGTYEQYF. CDR3 DNA: TGTGCCAGCACCCAAGCGGGAGGGACCTACGAGCAGTACTTC.

Here the CDR3 reads CASSLLRGASNEQFF. The CDR3 DNA follows: TGTGCCAGCAGCTTACTGCGGGGGGCGAGCAATGAGCAGTTCTTC. The rearrangement uses TRBV7-8 and TRBJ2-1; TRBD2 aligns across 8 bases. V lost 2 bases to trimming and J lost 6 bases; unmatched junction nucleotides: 6. CDR3 length: 15 residues. The V gene's germline CDR1 is SGHVS and CDR2 FQNEAQ.

This chain joins TRBV12-3 or TRBV12-4 and TRBJ2-1, with 10 nucleotides matching TRBD2. V shed 4 bases, J shed 8 bases, and the junction held 8 bases outside the gene matches. This CDR3 is built from 15 residues. Written as DNA, the CDR3 is TGTGCCAGCAGTTCAACTAGCGGGATGGGGGATGAGCAGTTCTTC. As protein: CASSSTSGMGDEQFF.

The J gene is TRBJ2-2, the V gene TRBV19, with 7 bases fitting TRBD1. Trimming cost V 7 bases and J 1 base; bases outside gene matches: 9. The germline V gene encodes CDR1 LNHDA and CDR2 SQIVND (reference sequence). This CDR3 region has 16 residues. CDR3 loop: CASIPRDRVNTGELFF. The CDR3 DNA reads as TGTGCCAGTATCCCAAGAGACAGGGTGAACACCGGGGAGCTGTTTTTT.

V is TRBV7-3 and J is TRBJ2-5; 11 bases align to TRBD1. Germline loops: CDR1 SGHTA, CDR2 FQGTGA. V gave up 5 bases and J gave up 3 bases; unmatched junction bases: 11. The CDR3 runs 17 residues. CDR3 coding DNA: TGTGCCAGCAGCCTCCTGCCCGGGACAGGGGGAAAAGAGACCCAGTACTTC. Translation gives CASSLLPGTGGKETQYF.

The chain joins TRBV2 to TRBJ2-1, with 13 bases lining up with TRBD2. The germline V gene has CDR1 SNHLY and CDR2 FYNNEI. Unmatched junction bases numbered 6, after V lost 6 bases and J lost 10 bases. The CDR3 spans 14 residues. DNA for the CDR3: TGTGCCAGCAGACCGACTAGCGGGAGGCCCGAGCAGTTCTTC. This encodes CASRPTSGRPEQFF.

The chain recombines TRBV5-1 with TRBJ1-4; 8 bases line up with TRBD1. This CDR3 is built from 12 residues. The germline gives CDR1 SGHRS, CDR2 YFSETQ. V was clipped by 5 bases and J by 12 bases; unmatched bases: 6. The CDR3 coding sequence is TGCGCCAGCAGAGGACAGGGATTTGAACTGTTTTTT. Translated: CASRGQGFELFF.

The J gene is TRBJ2-7, the V gene TRBV12-3 or TRBV12-4; D unresolved. V shed 2 bases and J shed 1 base, with 6 bases lying between them. This CDR3 is built from 13 residues. CDR3 residues: CASSLHPSYEQYF. The CDR3 DNA sequence: TGTGCCAGCAGTTTACACCCTTCCTACGAGCAGTACTTC.

The chain joins TRBV7-2 to TRBJ1-3, with D hard to call. The CDR3 has 15 residues. V lost 5 bases and J 0 bases, leaving 11 bases between the germline ends. Germline CDR1 and CDR2: SGHTA and FQGNSA. The CDR3 here is CASSRRPGSGNTIYF. The CDR3 DNA reads TGTGCCAGCAGCCGCCGCCCAGGCTCTGGAAACACCATATATTTT.

This clonotype was observed a single time. The chain is built from TRBV7-9 and TRBJ2-1, with D possibly matching TRBD2 (6 bases). Trimming stripped 5 bases from V and 7 bases from J, with 18 bases between. Germline assignment: CDR1 SEHNR and CDR2 FQNEAQ (reference sequence). The CDR3 has 15 amino acids. CDR3 protein: CASSVPMGRINEQFF. CDR3 sequence (DNA): TGTGCCAGCAGCGTTCCTATGGGGAGGATAAATGAGCAGTTCTTC.

V is TRBV15 and J is TRBJ2-1; no firm D call. The V and J ends lost 6 bases and 1 base respectively, with 10 bases between them. The CDR3 is 14 amino acids. Germline V gene lookup returns CDR1 LNHNV and CDR2 YYDKDF (reference sequence). The CDR3 coding sequence is TGTGCCACCAGACCGGGCGGTTCCTACAATGAGCAGTTCTTC. Amino acids: CATRPGGSYNEQFF.